The clone carrying this TCR beta chain came up a few times. What it binds is unknown. Survey-level resolution applied to immunoSEQ assay v3.0. Generated by immunoSEQ multiplex PCR, the TCRdb table keeps only in-frame clones and is missing some. This sample yields approximately 15,000 clones, of which roughly 80% are seen a single time; roughly 18% belongs to the top ten. These data come from a study of long-term antiretroviral therapy in people with HIV. Germline CDR1 ENHRY, CDR2 SYGVKD. Between the trimmed V and J ends, which lost 0 bases and 2 bases, there was a span of 5 bases. The CDR3 contains 14 residues. General observations from the study: Even long-term ART left TRB diversity below transplant donor controls, despite gains. Someone took the blood between 2004 and 2017, maybe while older ART regimens were in use. Information on adherence, resistance and therapy changes was unavailable.

Sequenced here: unsorted PBMCs, sampled just before starting antiretroviral therapy. This chain connects TRBV10-3 to TRBJ1-5, with D uncertain. The clonotype comes from a man between 35 and 55 years old with HIV. The DNA for the CDR3 is TGTGCCATCAGTGAGTCTGAGGGCAATCAGCCCCAGCATTTT. Residues: CAISESEGNQPQHF.